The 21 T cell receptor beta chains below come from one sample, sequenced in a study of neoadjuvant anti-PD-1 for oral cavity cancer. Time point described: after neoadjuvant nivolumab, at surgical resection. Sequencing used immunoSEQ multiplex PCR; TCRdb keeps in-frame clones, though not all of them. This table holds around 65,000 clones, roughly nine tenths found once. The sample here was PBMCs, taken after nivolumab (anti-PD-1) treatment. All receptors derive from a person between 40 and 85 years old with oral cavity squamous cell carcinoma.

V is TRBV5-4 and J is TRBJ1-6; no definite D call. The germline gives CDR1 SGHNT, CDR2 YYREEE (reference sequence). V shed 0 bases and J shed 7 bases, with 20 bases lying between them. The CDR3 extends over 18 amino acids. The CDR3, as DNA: TGTGCCAGCAGCTTGGAATTCCGCATGGGCGCATCCAATTCACCCCTCCACTTT. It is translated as CASSLEFRMGASNSPLHF.

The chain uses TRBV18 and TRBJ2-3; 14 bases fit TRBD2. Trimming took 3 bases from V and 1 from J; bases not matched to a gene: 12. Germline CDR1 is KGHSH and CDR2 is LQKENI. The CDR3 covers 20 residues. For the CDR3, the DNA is TGTGCCAGCTCACCCCTCCCGACTAGCGGGAGGGCCCGTCGCACAGATACGCAGTATTTT. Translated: CASSPLPTSGRARRTDTQYF.

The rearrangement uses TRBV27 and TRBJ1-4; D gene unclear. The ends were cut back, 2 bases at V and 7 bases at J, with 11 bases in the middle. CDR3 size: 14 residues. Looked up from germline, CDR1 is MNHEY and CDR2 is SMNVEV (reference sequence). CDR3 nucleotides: TGTGCCAGCAGTTTAGGGTTCAGCGGTGAAAAACTGTTTTTT. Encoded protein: CASSLGFSGEKLFF. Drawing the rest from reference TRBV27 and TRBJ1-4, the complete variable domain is EAQVTQNPRYLITVTGKKLTVTCSQNMNHEYMSWYRQDPGLGLRQIYYSMNVEVTDKGDVPEGYKVSRKEKRNFPLILESPSPNQTSLYFCASSLGFSGEKLFFGSGTQLSVL.

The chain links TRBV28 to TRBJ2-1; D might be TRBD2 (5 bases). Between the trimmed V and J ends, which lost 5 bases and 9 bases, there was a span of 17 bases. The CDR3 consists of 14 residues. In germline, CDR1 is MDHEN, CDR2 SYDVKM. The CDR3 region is CASSQGSEGGEQFF. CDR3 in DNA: TGTGCCAGCAGTCAAGGCTCAGAGGGCGGTGAGCAGTTCTTC.

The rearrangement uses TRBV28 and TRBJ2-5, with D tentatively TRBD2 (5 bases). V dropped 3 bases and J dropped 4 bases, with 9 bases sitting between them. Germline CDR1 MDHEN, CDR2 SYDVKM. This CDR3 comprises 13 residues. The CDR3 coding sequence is TGTGCCAGCAGTTTTCCTAGCCTAGAGACCCAGTACTTC. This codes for CASSFPSLETQYF. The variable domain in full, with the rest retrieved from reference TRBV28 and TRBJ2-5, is DVKVTQSSRYLVKRTGEKVFLECVQDMDHENMFWYRQDPGLGLRLIYFSYDVKMKEKGDIPEGYSVSREKKERFSLILESASTNQTSMYLCASSFPSLETQYFGPGTRLLVL.

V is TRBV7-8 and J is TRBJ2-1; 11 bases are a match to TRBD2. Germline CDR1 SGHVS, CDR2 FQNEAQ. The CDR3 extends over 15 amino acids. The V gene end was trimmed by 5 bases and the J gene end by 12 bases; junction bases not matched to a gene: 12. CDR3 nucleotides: TGTGCCAGCAGCCCGGGCTGGCTAGCGGGGGGAACGCAGTTCTTC. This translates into CASSPGWLAGGTQFF.

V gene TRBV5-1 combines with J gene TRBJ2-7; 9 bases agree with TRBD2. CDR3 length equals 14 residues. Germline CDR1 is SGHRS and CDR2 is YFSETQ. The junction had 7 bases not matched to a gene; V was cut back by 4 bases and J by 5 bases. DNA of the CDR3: TGCGCCAGCAGCGGCCAGTCTAGCGGGAACGAGCAGTACTTC. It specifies CASSGQSSGNEQYF. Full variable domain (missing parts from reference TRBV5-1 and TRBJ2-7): KAGVTQTPRYLIKTRGQQVTLSCSPISGHRSVSWYQQTPGQGLQFLFEYFSETQRNKGNFPGRFSGRQFSNSRSEMNVSTLELGDSALYLCASSGQSSGNEQYFGPGTRLTVT.

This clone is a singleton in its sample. The CDR3 loop reads CASSLGAGNEQFF. The CDR3 DNA reads as TGTGCCAGCAGCTTGGGGGCCGGGAATGAGCAGTTCTTC. The V gene is TRBV7-8, the J gene TRBJ2-1, with a possible D match to TRBD1 (6 bases). In germline, CDR1 is SGHVS, CDR2 FQNEAQ. This CDR3 is built from 13 residues. V was trimmed by 3 bases and J by 7 bases, leaving 10 bases between them.

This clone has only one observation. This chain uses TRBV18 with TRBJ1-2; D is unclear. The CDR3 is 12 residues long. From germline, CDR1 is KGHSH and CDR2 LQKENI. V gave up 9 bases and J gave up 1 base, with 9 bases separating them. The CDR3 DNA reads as TGTGCCAGGTCGCCCGTTAACTATGGCTACACCTTC. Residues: CARSPVNYGYTF. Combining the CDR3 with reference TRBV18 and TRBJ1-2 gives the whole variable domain NAGVMQNPRHLVRRRGQEARLRCSPMKGHSHVYWYRQLPEEGLKFMVYLQKENIIDESGMPKERFSAEFPKEGPSILRIQQVVRGDSAAYFCARSPVNYGYTFGSGTRLTVV.

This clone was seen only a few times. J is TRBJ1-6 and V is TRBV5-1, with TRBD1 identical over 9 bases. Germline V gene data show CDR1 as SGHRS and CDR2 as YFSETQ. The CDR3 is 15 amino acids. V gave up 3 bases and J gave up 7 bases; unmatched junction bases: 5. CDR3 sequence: CASSSQGAENSPLHF. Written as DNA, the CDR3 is TGCGCCAGCAGCTCACAGGGGGCGGAGAATTCACCCCTCCACTTT.

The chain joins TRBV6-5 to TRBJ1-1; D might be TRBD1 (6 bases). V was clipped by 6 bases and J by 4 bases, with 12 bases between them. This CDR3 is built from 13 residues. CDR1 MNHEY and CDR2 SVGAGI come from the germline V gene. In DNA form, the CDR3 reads TGTGCCAGCAGGCGTCAGGGGAGCACTGAAGCTTTCTTT. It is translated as CASRRQGSTEAFF.

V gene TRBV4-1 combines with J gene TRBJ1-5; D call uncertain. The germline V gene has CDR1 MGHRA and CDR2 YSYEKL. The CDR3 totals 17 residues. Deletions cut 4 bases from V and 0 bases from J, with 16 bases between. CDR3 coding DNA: TGCGCCAGCAGCCCTCTGGACCTTTTTTATAGCAATCAGCCCCAGCATTTT. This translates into CASSPLDLFYSNQPQHF.

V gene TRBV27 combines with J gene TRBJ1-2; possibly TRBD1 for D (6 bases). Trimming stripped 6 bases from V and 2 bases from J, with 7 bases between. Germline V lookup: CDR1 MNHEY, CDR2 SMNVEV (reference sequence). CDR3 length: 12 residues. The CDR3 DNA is TGTGCCAGCAGCCAGGGGAACTATGGCTACACCTTC. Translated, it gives CASSQGNYGYTF.

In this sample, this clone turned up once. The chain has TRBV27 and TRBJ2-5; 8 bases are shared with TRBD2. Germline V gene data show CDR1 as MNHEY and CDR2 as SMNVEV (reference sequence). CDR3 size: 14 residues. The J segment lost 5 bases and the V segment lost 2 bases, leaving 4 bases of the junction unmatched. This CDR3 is CASSLGTSGETQYF. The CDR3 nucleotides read TGTGCCAGCAGTTTAGGGACTAGTGGGGAGACCCAGTACTTC.

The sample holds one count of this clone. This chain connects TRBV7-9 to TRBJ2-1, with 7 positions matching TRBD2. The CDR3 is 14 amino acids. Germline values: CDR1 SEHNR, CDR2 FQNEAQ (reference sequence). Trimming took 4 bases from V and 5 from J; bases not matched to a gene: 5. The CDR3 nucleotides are TGTGCCAGCAGCTACGGGAGGATGAACAATGAGCAGTTCTTC. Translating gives CASSYGRMNNEQFF.

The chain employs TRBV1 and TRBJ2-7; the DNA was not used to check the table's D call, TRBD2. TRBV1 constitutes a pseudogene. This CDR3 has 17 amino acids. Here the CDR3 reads CTSSQDCLAGVYIEQYF. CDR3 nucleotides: TGCACCAGCAGCCAAGATTGTCTAGCGGGAGTATATATCGAGCAGTACTTC.

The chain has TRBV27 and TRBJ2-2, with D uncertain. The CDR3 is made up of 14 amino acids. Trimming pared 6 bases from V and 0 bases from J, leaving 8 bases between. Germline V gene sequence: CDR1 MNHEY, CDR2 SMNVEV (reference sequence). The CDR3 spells CASRARANTGELFF. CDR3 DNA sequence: TGTGCCAGCAGAGCGCGTGCGAACACCGGGGAGCTGTTTTTT.

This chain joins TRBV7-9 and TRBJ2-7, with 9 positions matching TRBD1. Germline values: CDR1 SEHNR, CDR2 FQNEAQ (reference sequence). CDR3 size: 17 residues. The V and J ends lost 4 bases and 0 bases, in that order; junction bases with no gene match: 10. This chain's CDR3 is CASSSEIGQGSSYEQYF. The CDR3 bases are TGTGCCAGCAGCTCAGAAATAGGACAGGGGAGCTCCTACGAGCAGTACTTC.

CDR3 in amino acids: CASSIGGVQETQYF. CDR3 DNA sequence: TGTGCCAGTAGTATTGGTGGGGTCCAAGAGACCCAGTACTTC. The chain employs TRBV19 and TRBJ2-5, with no clear D. The ends were cut back, 3 bases at V and 1 base at J, with 9 bases in the middle. Germline V gene lookup returns CDR1 LNHDA and CDR2 SQIVND (reference sequence). The CDR3 contains 14 residues.

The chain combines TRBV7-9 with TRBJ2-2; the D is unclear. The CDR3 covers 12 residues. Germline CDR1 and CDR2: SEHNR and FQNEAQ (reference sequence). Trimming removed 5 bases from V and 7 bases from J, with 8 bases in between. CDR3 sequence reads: CASSPVLGELFF. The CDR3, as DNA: TGTGCCAGCAGCCCTGTTCTCGGGGAGCTGTTTTTT.

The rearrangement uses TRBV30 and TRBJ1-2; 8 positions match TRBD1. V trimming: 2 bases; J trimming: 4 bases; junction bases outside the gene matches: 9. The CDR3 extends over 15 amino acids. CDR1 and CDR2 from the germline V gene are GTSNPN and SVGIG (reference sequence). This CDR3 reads CAWSRTPGTGYGYTF. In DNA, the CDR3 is TGTGCCTGGAGTCGAACCCCTGGGACAGGCTATGGCTACACCTTC.